This T cell receptor beta chain appears in the sequencing data of a study of blood T cell repertoires in COVID-19. As for the study in general: Material from acute and convalescent COVID-19 was sourced from the United States, Italy and Spain. PBMCs, B-cell-depleted T cells, or T cells were the source of the cDNA or gDNA that made up the material.

V was cut by 6 bases and J by 8 bases, with 19 bases left in between. Germline lookup yields CDR1 SNHLY and CDR2 FYNNEI. There are 14 residues in the CDR3. Original processing methods: Reference gene primer amplification gave estimated nucleated cell counts. Only in-frame clones appear in the TCRdb table, and some are missing; sequencing was by immunoSEQ multiplex PCR. V and J calls and clone size are given by that table; D and trimming were obtained from the DNA. The data show under 250,000 clones, about 89% seen once. This chain connects TRBV2 to TRBJ1-2; TRBD1 might be the D (6 bases). The TCR originated in a woman aged 55-69 years who had recovered from COVID-19. What was sequenced was peripheral blood. CDR3 sequence: CASRGGEGAKGYTF. The CDR3 nucleotides are TGTGCCAGCAGAGGGGGAGAAGGGGCAAAAGGCTACACCTTC. The full variable domain, in which reference TRBV2 and TRBJ1-2 provide the parts outside the CDR3, is EPEVTQTPSHQVTQMGQEVILRCVPISNHLYFYWYRQILGQKVEFLVSFYNNEISEKSEIFDDQFSVERPDGSNFTLKIRSTKLEDSAMYFCASRGGEGAKGYTFGSGTRLTVV.